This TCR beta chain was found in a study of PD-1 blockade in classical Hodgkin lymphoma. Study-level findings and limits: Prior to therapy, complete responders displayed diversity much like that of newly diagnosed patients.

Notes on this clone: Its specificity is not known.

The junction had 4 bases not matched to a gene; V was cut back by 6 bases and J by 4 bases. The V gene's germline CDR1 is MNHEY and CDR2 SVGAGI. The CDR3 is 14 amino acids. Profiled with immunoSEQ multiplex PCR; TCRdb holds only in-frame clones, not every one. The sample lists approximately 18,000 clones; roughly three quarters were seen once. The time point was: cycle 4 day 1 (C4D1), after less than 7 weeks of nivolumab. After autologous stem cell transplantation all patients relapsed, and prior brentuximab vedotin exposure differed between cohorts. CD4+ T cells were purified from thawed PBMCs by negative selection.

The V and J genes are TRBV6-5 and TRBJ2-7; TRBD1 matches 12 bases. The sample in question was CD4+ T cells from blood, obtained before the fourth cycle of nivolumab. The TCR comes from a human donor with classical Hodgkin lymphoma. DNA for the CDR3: TGTGCCAGCAGGGGGACAGGGGGCTTTTACGAGCAGTACTTC. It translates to CASRGTGGFYEQYF.